One sample yielded the 24 T cell receptor beta chains listed below, sequenced in a study of T-cell reconstitution after alpha-beta-depleted transplantation in children. Preparation of the TCRbeta library used unique molecular identifiers. One entry per CDR3 protein results from TCRdb running MiXCR on the PCR reads. The sample has hundreds of thousands of distinct CDR3 sequences; around 13% are singletons. The sample in question was PBMCs from the stem cell graft donor, obtained from the stem cell graft. All receptors derive from a human donor who donated a stem cell graft to a child with acute lymphoblastic leukemia.

This clonotype was recorded at least ten times. The chain recombines TRBV5-4 with TRBJ2-5; D possibly corresponds to TRBD2 (5 bases). CDR3 length: 13 residues. Trimming removed 4 bases at V and 7 bases at J, with 14 bases between. CDR1 is SGHNT and CDR2 is YYREEE in the germline V gene (reference sequence). The CDR3 is CASSLNGVLTQYF. The CDR3, as DNA: TGTGCCAGCAGCCTCAACGGGGTTTTGACCCAGTACTTC. The full variable domain, in which reference TRBV5-4 and TRBJ2-5 provide the parts outside the CDR3, is ETGVTQSPTHLIKTRGQQVTLRCSSQSGHNTVSWYQQALGQGPQFIFQYYREEENGRGNFPPRFSGLQFPNYSSELNVNALELDDSALYLCASSLNGVLTQYFGPGTRLLVL.

This clonotype was picked up many times. This chain connects TRBV29-1 to TRBJ2-3; weak D call: TRBD1 (6 bases). Germline V gene data show CDR1 as SQVTM and CDR2 as ANQGSEA. The CDR3 loop spans 16 amino acids. Between the trimmed V and J ends, which lost 4 bases and 5 bases, there was a span of 22 bases. The DNA for the CDR3 is TGCAGCGTTGTATTCAGGGGACCCTTGGCTGTAGATACGCAGTATTTT. Translated, it gives CSVVFRGPLAVDTQYF.

This clonotype was picked up many times. J is TRBJ2-3 and V is TRBV4-3; TRBD2 agrees at 8 bases. CDR3 length: 17 amino acids. V lost 0 bases and J lost 5; bases outside the gene matches: 10. The germline V gene encodes CDR1 LGHNA and CDR2 YSLEER. The CDR3 reads CASSQDYGRGAKDTQYF. The CDR3 DNA follows: TGCGCCAGCAGCCAAGATTACGGGCGGGGGGCCAAAGATACGCAGTATTTT.

This clonotype was seen repeatedly, ten times or more. This sequence joins TRBV28 and TRBJ2-7, with D perhaps matching TRBD2 (5 bases). This CDR3 region has 14 residues. Germline-derived CDR1 and CDR2 are MDHEN and SYDVKM. V gave up 6 bases and J gave up 3 bases, with 15 bases separating them. CDR3 loop: CASSPGLAVYEQYF. CDR3 nucleotides: TGTGCCAGCAGCCCCGGGCTAGCAGTCTACGAGCAGTACTTC. Looking up the rest from reference TRBV28 and TRBJ2-7 gives the full variable domain: DVKVTQSSRYLVKRTGEKVFLECVQDMDHENMFWYRQDPGLGLRLIYFSYDVKMKEKGDIPEGYSVSREKKERFSLILESASTNQTSMYLCASSPGLAVYEQYFGPGTRLTVT.

This clonotype was recorded many times. The J gene is TRBJ1-6, the V gene TRBV7-8, with a tentative D call TRBD1 (5 bases). V lost 5 bases and J lost 9, with 17 bases in between. Germline V gene lookup returns CDR1 SGHVS and CDR2 FQNEAQ. The CDR3 covers 15 residues. The CDR3 reads CASSLDSREGSPLHF. In DNA form, the CDR3 reads TGTGCCAGCAGCCTCGACTCCAGGGAGGGTTCACCCCTCCACTTT.

In its sample, this clonotype was seen many times. V and J are TRBV7-6 and TRBJ1-5; 10 nucleotides agree with TRBD1. Germline CDR1 is SGHVS and CDR2 is FNYEAQ. J gave up 6 bases and V 3 bases, and 5 bases lay outside the gene matches. This CDR3 region has 15 residues. In DNA form, the CDR3 reads TGTGCCAGCAGCTTCGGGACAGGGGTCGGTCAGCCCCAGCATTTT. It codes for CASSFGTGVGQPQHF.

This clonotype was counted many times. This chain links TRBV28 with TRBJ1-5, with TRBD1 identical over 7 bases. V trimming: 10 bases; J trimming: 5 bases; junction bases outside the gene matches: 8. Germline V lookup: CDR1 MDHEN, CDR2 SYDVKM. This CDR3 region has 13 residues. The CDR3 nucleotides read TGTGCCACGGCCGGGACAGTTTATCAGCCCCAGCATTTT. Translation gives CATAGTVYQPQHF.

With regard to this clonotype: This may arise from a read error, as a much more abundant clone is one base away. CDR3 region: CASSSHRHRPSTDTQYF. The CDR3 bases are TGCGCCAGCAGCTCTCACCGACATCGTCCTAGCACAGATACGCAGTATTTT. The chain employs TRBV5-1 and TRBJ2-3; no firm D call. The V end was cut by 3 bases, the J end by 0 bases, with 17 bases between. This CDR3 has 17 residues. CDR1 SGHRS and CDR2 YFSETQ come from the germline V gene.

This clonotype was seen repeatedly, ten times or more. V and J are TRBV6-2 or TRBV6-3 and TRBJ2-7; 7 bases fit TRBD2. J gave up 2 bases and V 2 bases, and 6 bases lay outside the gene matches. Looked up from germline, CDR1 is MNHEY and CDR2 is SVGEGT. The CDR3 is 15 residues long. CDR3 sequence: CASSYGLAATYEQYF. DNA of the CDR3: TGTGCCAGCAGTTACGGGCTAGCGGCCACCTACGAGCAGTACTTC.

The table lists this clonotype with many counts. The chain combines TRBV12-5 with TRBJ2-1, with 7 bases fitting TRBD2. The V gene's germline CDR1 is LGHNT and CDR2 FRNRAP. The CDR3 length is 14 residues. The junction had 7 bases not matched to a gene; V was cut back by 3 bases and J by 8 bases. CDR3: CASGFGAGLDEQFF. The DNA of the CDR3 is TGTGCTAGTGGTTTTGGAGCGGGGTTGGATGAGCAGTTCTTC.

This clonotype was picked up many times. J is TRBJ1-1 and V is TRBV5-1; the D is unclear. This CDR3 spans 14 amino acids. Germline lookup yields CDR1 SGHRS and CDR2 YFSETQ. Trimming pared 4 bases from V and 0 bases from J, leaving 10 bases between. For the CDR3, the DNA is TGCGCCAGCAGCCCGGAGCGGTTGAACACTGAAGCTTTCTTT. Amino acids: CASSPERLNTEAFF.

At least ten counts were recorded for this clonotype. The CDR3 DNA follows: TGTGCCATCAGTTCCAATCGAGGGGGGTACAATGAGCAGTTCTTC. Protein: CAISSNRGGYNEQFF. The chain uses TRBV10-3 and TRBJ2-1; D is possibly TRBD1 or TRBD2 (6 bases each). The CDR3 contains 15 residues. V was cut by 5 bases and J by 4 bases, with 15 bases left in between. The germline V gene encodes CDR1 ENHRY and CDR2 SYGVKD.

This clonotype showed up just once. The chain recombines TRBV9 with TRBJ2-2, with unresolved D. Trimming cost V 1 base and J 4 bases, with 11 bases left between them. Germline CDR1 reads SGDLS; CDR2 reads YYNGEE. This CDR3 comprises 15 residues. CDR3 protein: CASSVSQERTGELFF. CDR3 sequence (DNA): TGTGCCAGCAGCGTAAGTCAGGAGCGCACCGGGGAGCTGTTTTTT.

There are a few counts of this clonotype. This sequence joins TRBV30 and TRBJ1-3; D call uncertain. V shed 1 base and J shed 6 bases, with 13 bases lying between them. The germline gives CDR1 GTSNPN, CDR2 SVGIG (reference sequence). CDR3 length: 14 residues. The CDR3, as DNA: TGTGCCTGGAGTGCCACCATTCATTCAAACACCATATATTTT. Residues: CAWSATIHSNTIYF.

This clonotype was picked up many times. This rearrangement joins TRBV10-3 to TRBJ2-7; the D gene is possibly TRBD1 (6 bases). V lost 5 bases, J lost 4 bases, and 12 bases lay in between. The CDR3 is made up of 13 amino acids. Germline CDR1 is ENHRY and CDR2 is SYGVKD. The DNA for the CDR3 is TGTGCCATCAGTATACAGGGAAGATACGAGCAGTACTTC. It codes for CAISIQGRYEQYF.

This clonotype was detected a few times. The chain uses TRBV20-1 and TRBJ2-3; TRBD2 is a possible D gene (6 bases). CDR3 size: 15 residues. Between the trimmed V and J ends, which lost 2 bases and 5 bases, there was a span of 17 bases. Germline loops: CDR1 DFQATT, CDR2 SNEGSKA (reference sequence). CDR3 DNA: TGCAGTGCTAGAAATTTGAGGGAGCGGGTAGATACGCAGTATTTT. Translation: CSARNLRERVDTQYF.

This clonotype was seen ten or more times. The CDR3 is CASTRLGGQGYNEQFF. The CDR3 DNA is TGTGCCAGCACTCGATTGGGGGGACAGGGGTACAATGAGCAGTTCTTC. The chain combines TRBV28 with TRBJ2-1, with 10 bases aligning to TRBD1. The CDR3 runs to 16 residues. The V segment lost 7 bases and the J segment 4 bases; nucleotides outside the gene matches: 10. Germline V gene sequence: CDR1 MDHEN, CDR2 SYDVKM. Full variable domain (rest looked up from reference TRBV28 and TRBJ2-1): DVKVTQSSRYLVKRTGEKVFLECVQDMDHENMFWYRQDPGLGLRLIYFSYDVKMKEKGDIPEGYSVSREKKERFSLILESASTNQTSMYLCASTRLGGQGYNEQFFGPGTRLTVL.

This clonotype came up many times. The chain joins TRBV20-1 to TRBJ2-1; D is possibly TRBD2 (6 bases). The CDR3 contains 15 residues. Germline V lookup: CDR1 DFQATT, CDR2 SNEGSKA (reference sequence). The V and J ends lost 4 bases and 9 bases respectively, with 22 bases between them. CDR3 sequence reads: CSAKEETGVYAEQFF. The DNA of the CDR3 is TGCAGTGCTAAAGAAGAAACGGGGGTCTACGCTGAGCAGTTCTTC.

To note about this clonotype: A single base separates this from a much larger clone, so it may be a read error. This chain connects TRBV20-1 to TRBJ2-5, with TRBD2 matching 9 bases. CDR1 is DFQATT, CDR2 SNEGSKA, per germline (reference sequence). The CDR3 has 16 amino acids. J gave up 9 bases and V 3 bases, and 17 bases lay outside the gene matches. Here the CDR3 reads CSARAVVAGAPKAQYF. The CDR3 DNA is TGCAGTGCTAGGGCCGTAGTAGCGGGGGCCCCAAAGGCCCAGTACTTC.

This clonotype was counted many times. The genes are TRBV27 and TRBJ1-5; D not certain. Germline loops: CDR1 MNHEY, CDR2 SMNVEV (reference sequence). V dropped 8 bases and J dropped 0 bases, with 20 bases sitting between them. The CDR3 is 17 residues long. The CDR3 loop reads CASSAAAPRHSNQPQHF. The DNA for the CDR3 is TGTGCCAGCTCCGCTGCCGCCCCAAGGCATAGCAATCAGCCCCAGCATTTT.

This clonotype was counted ten times or more. This chain links TRBV19 with TRBJ2-6; 8 nucleotides line up with TRBD1. CDR1 and CDR2 from the germline V gene are LNHDA and SQIVND (reference sequence). The CDR3 consists of 14 residues. J gave up 4 bases and V 10 bases, and 6 bases lay outside the gene matches. CDR3 amino acids: CATVRGQGANVLTF. CDR3 bases: TGTGCCACCGTCAGGGGGCAAGGGGCCAACGTCCTGACTTTC.

This clonotype was counted many times. This chain joins TRBV7-2 and TRBJ2-3; the match to TRBD2 covers 14 bases. Losses at the gene ends were 5 bases for V and 4 bases for J; bases not matched to a gene: 5. From germline, CDR1 is SGHTA and CDR2 FQGNSA. The CDR3 runs to 16 residues. Written as DNA, the CDR3 is TGTGCCAGCAGCATCGGACTAGCGGGGGGCGCAGATACGCAGTATTTT. Translated, it gives CASSIGLAGGADTQYF.

The gene calls are TRBV20-1 and TRBJ2-2; 14 positions agree with TRBD2. The CDR3 contains 18 residues. Germline CDR1 and CDR2: DFQATT and SNEGSKA (reference sequence). The V and J ends lost 4 bases and 4 bases, in that order; junction bases with no gene match: 11. In DNA form, the CDR3 reads TGCAGTGCTATGGGGGGGACTAGCGGGAGCATAAGCACCGGGGAGCTGTTTTTT. This gives the protein CSAMGGTSGSISTGELFF.

This clonotype was seen repeatedly, ten times or more. CDR3 in DNA: TGTGCCAGCAGCTTGGGCAGGGGTGGACCCGAAACCCAGTACTTC. This sequence encodes CASSLGRGGPETQYF. V gene TRBV7-9 combines with J gene TRBJ2-5; possibly TRBD1 for D (6 bases). The V and J ends lost 3 bases and 8 bases respectively, with 19 bases between them. CDR3 length: 15 amino acids. From germline, CDR1 is SEHNR and CDR2 FQNEAQ (reference sequence).